This passage covers 9 T cell receptor beta chains from one sample sequenced in a study of cytomegalovirus exposure and HLA in healthy donors. Both 60 Vbeta primers and 13 Jbeta primers went into the PCR. This table comes from immunoSEQ multiplex PCR, and its TCRdb copy is limited to in-frame clones, with some not included. The sample has 150,000 or so clones, approximately 80% seen once; the top ten hold around 2.3%. Sample: PBMCs. The receptor set was obtained from a man in his forties or fifties in good health and CMV-seropositive.

The chain couples TRBV5-5 to TRBJ1-1; TRBD1 is a possible D gene (5 bases). Germline-derived CDR1 and CDR2 are SGHKS and YYEKEE (reference sequence). The CDR3 runs to 14 residues. V lost 0 bases, J lost 7 bases, and 13 bases lay in between. CDR3 protein: CASSLGQPSLEAFF. The CDR3 DNA follows: TGTGCCAGCAGCTTGGGACAGCCGAGCCTTGAAGCTTTCTTT.

The CDR3 DNA sequence: TGCGCCAGCAGCCAAGCGTCGGGGGGGCAGTCAGAGACCCAGTACTTC. It translates to CASSQASGGQSETQYF. The V and J genes are TRBV4-3 and TRBJ2-5, with 8 bases matching TRBD2. The CDR3 runs to 16 residues. Unmatched junction bases numbered 8, after V lost 1 base and J lost 4 bases. Germline CDR1 is LGHNA and CDR2 is YSLEER.

This clone was seen only once. The chain employs TRBV28 and TRBJ1-2; possibly TRBD1 for D (6 bases). CDR1 is MDHEN and CDR2 is SYDVKM in the germline V gene. The V and J ends lost 1 base and 0 bases respectively, with 12 bases between them. This CDR3 is 16 amino acids long. In nucleotides, the CDR3 is TGTGCCAGCAGTTTATTGGGGGCGACTACTAACTATGGCTACACCTTC. Its protein is CASSLLGATTNYGYTF.

This chain links TRBV2 with TRBJ2-1, with 11 bases that match TRBD2. Looked up from germline, CDR1 is SNHLY and CDR2 is FYNNEI. V lost 6 bases and J lost 4; bases outside the gene matches: 5. CDR3 length: 15 residues. Here the CDR3 reads CASSVAGGTYNEQFF. CDR3 DNA sequence: TGTGCCAGCAGCGTAGCGGGGGGGACTTACAATGAGCAGTTCTTC. Drawing the rest from reference TRBV2 and TRBJ2-1, the complete variable domain is EPEVTQTPSHQVTQMGQEVILRCVPISNHLYFYWYRQILGQKVEFLVSFYNNEISEKSEIFDDQFSVERPDGSNFTLKIRSTKLEDSAMYFCASSVAGGTYNEQFFGPGTRLTVL.

The CDR3 coding sequence is TGTGCCAGCAGCTTTCTCGACAGGGGTGGGAGCAATCAGCCCCAGCATTTT. Translating gives CASSFLDRGGSNQPQHF. This sequence joins TRBV11-3 and TRBJ1-5, with 8 bases identical to TRBD1. V lost 3 bases and J lost 1; bases outside the gene matches: 8. Germline V lookup: CDR1 SGHNT, CDR2 YENEEA. This CDR3 has 17 residues.

This clone has only one observation. This rearrangement joins TRBV28 to TRBJ2-7, with a weak D call TRBD2 (7 bases). The ends were cut back, 3 bases at V and 2 bases at J, with 17 bases in the middle. In germline, CDR1 is MDHEN, CDR2 SYDVKM. The CDR3 covers 16 residues. For the CDR3, the DNA is TGTGCCAGCAGTTTTGGGGGGGCAGGCAGGGCCTACGAGCAGTACTTC. The encoded protein is CASSFGGAGRAYEQYF. The variable domain in full, with the rest retrieved from reference TRBV28 and TRBJ2-7, is DVKVTQSSRYLVKRTGEKVFLECVQDMDHENMFWYRQDPGLGLRLIYFSYDVKMKEKGDIPEGYSVSREKKERFSLILESASTNQTSMYLCASSFGGAGRAYEQYFGPGTRLTVT.

This clone has just a few counts. This sequence joins TRBV4-1 and TRBJ1-3; D possibly corresponds to TRBD1 (6 bases). The CDR3 sequence is 18 residues long. Deletions cut 2 bases from V and 4 bases from J, with 21 bases between. Looked up from germline, CDR1 is MGHRA and CDR2 is YSYEKL. The CDR3 spells CASSQLPPGESNGNTIYF. In DNA, the CDR3 is TGCGCCAGCAGCCAACTCCCGCCAGGGGAATCAAACGGAAACACCATATATTTT.

This chain connects TRBV27 to TRBJ1-5; possible D gene TRBD1, 5 bases. V was pared by 4 bases and J by 4 bases, with 8 bases between. The germline V gene encodes CDR1 MNHEY and CDR2 SMNVEV (reference sequence). The CDR3 is 13 residues long. The DNA for the CDR3 is TGTGCCAGCAGTTCCCCAGGGAATCAGCCCCAGCATTTT. Amino acid sequence: CASSSPGNQPQHF.

The V call is TRBV18, the J call TRBJ2-3, with 9 bases matching TRBD2. The CDR3 is 16 residues long. CDR1 and CDR2 from the germline V gene are KGHSH and LQKENI. J was trimmed by 4 bases and V by 3 bases; bases with no gene match: 8. CDR3: CASSPVAGGPPDTQYF. The CDR3 DNA sequence: TGTGCCAGCTCACCTGTTGCGGGGGGGCCTCCAGATACGCAGTATTTT. The full variable domain, its missing parts supplied by reference TRBV18 and TRBJ2-3, is NAGVMQNPRHLVRRRGQEARLRCSPMKGHSHVYWYRQLPEEGLKFMVYLQKENIIDESGMPKERFSAEFPKEGPSILRIQQVVRGDSAAYFCASSPVAGGPPDTQYFGPGTRLTVL.